Described below is a single T cell receptor beta chain sequence and its context. V lost 0 bases, J lost 7 bases, and 4 bases stayed unmatched. From germline, CDR1 is SGHRS and CDR2 YFSETQ. The CDR3 has 15 amino acids. The sample belongs to a study of blood T cell repertoires in COVID-19. Turning to the study itself: Acute and convalescent COVID-19 specimens originated in the United States, Italy and Spain.

Original data processing: Using reference gene primer amplification, nucleated cell counts were estimated. Using immunoSEQ multiplex PCR, the repertoire was profiled, and TCRdb retains in-frame clones only, with some absent. For V, J and clone size, that table is used; D and trimming come from the DNA. The data contain about 120,000 clones, 65% to 85% of them singletons. This chain links TRBV5-1 with TRBJ1-6; TRBD1 matches 7 bases. This clonotype originated in a woman between 70 and 85 years old with acute or convalescent COVID-19. The source material was peripheral blood. CDR3 residues: CASSLEGGGNSPLHF. DNA of the CDR3: TGCGCCAGCAGCTTGGAAGGGGGCGGGAATTCACCCCTCCACTTT.